The entry below describes one TCR beta chain. The antigen is not known. Assay used: immunoSEQ multiplex PCR; TCRdb lists only in-frame clones, some missing. The sample shows tens of thousands of clones, about 81% of them seen only once. This sample is drawn from a study of OX40 agonist ivuxolimab in advanced cancers. Findings and caveats of the study: The CD4+ and CD8+ T cells in the blood had expanded clonally by week 6 at 0.1 to 3.0 mg/kg.

From germline, CDR1 is KGHSH and CDR2 LQKENI. CDR3 length: 14 amino acids. Trimming took off 4 bases at V and 8 bases at J, with 17 bases between the two ends. The receptor was isolated from an adult with an advanced solid tumor such as melanoma, head and neck, liver or kidney cancer. The source was CD4+ or CD8+ T cells sorted from blood, collected in a trial of the OX40 agonist ivuxolimab. V gene TRBV18 combines with J gene TRBJ1-1; D may be TRBD1 (5 bases). The CDR3 is CASSLNSRDKEAFF. CDR3 coding DNA: TGTGCCAGCTCACTGAACTCCAGGGATAAAGAAGCTTTCTTT. Complete variable domain (other parts from reference TRBV18 and TRBJ1-1): NAGVMQNPRHLVRRRGQEARLRCSPMKGHSHVYWYRQLPEEGLKFMVYLQKENIIDESGMPKERFSAEFPKEGPSILRIQQVVRGDSAAYFCASSLNSRDKEAFFGQGTRLTVV.